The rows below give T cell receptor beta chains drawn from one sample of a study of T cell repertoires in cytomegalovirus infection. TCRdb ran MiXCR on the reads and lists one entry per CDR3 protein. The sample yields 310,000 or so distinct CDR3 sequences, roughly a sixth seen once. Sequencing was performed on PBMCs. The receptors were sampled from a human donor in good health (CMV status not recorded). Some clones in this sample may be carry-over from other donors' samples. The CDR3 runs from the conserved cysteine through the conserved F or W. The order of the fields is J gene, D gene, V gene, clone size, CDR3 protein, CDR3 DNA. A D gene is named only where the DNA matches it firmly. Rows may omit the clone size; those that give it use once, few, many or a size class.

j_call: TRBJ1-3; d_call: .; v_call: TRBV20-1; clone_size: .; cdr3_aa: CSAPPAGSGNTIYF; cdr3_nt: TGCAGTGCTCCCCCAGCTGGGTCCGGAAACACCATATATTTT
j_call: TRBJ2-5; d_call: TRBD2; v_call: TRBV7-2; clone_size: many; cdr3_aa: CASSQGGASGQETQYF; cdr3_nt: TGTGCCAGCAGCCAAGGGGGGGCTAGCGGGCAAGAGACCCAGTACTTC
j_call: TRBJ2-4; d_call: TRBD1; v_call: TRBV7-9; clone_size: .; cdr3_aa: CASSLPRTGEGIQYF; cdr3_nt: TGTGCCAGCAGCTTACCGCGGACAGGGGAGGGCATTCAGTACTTC
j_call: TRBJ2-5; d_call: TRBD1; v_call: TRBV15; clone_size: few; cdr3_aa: CATSSQPDRGRGETQYF; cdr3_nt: TGTGCCACCAGCAGTCAGCCGGACAGGGGGCGCGGAGAGACCCAGTACTTC
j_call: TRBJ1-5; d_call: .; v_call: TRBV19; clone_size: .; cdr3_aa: CASSRGAPNRSNQPQHF; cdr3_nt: TGTGCCAGTAGTAGAGGGGCGCCCAATAGGAGCAATCAGCCCCAGCATTTT
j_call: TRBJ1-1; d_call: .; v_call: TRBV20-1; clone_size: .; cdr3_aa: CSARFQNTEAFF; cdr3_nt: TGCAGTGCTAGATTCCAGAACACTGAAGCTTTCTTT
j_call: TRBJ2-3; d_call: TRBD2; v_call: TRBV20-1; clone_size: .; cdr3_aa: CSAPSGGGDTQYF; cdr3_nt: TGCAGTGCCCCGAGCGGGGGGGGAGATACGCAGTATTTT
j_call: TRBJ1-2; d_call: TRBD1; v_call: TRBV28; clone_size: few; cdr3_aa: CASSLLGTGGDYGYTF; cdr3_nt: TGTGCCAGCAGCCTACTCGGGACAGGGGGGGACTATGGCTACACCTTC
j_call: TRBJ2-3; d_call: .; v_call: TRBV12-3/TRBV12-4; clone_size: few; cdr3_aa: CASSLFPRNTQYF; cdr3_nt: TGTGCCAGCAGTTTATTCCCTCGGAATACGCAGTATTTT
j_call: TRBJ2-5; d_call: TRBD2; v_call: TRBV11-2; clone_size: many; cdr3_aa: CASSTLAGTSGFEAQYF; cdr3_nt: TGTGCCAGCAGCACCCTTGCCGGGACTAGCGGTTTTGAGGCCCAGTACTTC
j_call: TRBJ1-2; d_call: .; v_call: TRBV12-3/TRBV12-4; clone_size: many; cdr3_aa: CASSSPERGYYGYTF; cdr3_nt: TGTGCCAGCAGCTCCCCGGAGAGGGGTTACTATGGCTACACCTTC
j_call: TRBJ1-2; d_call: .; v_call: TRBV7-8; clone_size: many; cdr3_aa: CASSFDDRILYGYTF; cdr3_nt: TGTGCCAGCAGCTTCGACGATCGAATTCTCTATGGCTACACCTTC
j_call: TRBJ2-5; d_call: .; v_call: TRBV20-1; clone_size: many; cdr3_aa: CSARAGVRETQYF; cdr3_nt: TGCAGTGCTAGAGCGGGGGTGAGAGAGACCCAGTACTTC
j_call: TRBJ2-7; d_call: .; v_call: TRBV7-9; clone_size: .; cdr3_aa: CASSSFGEQYF; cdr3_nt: TGTGCCAGCAGCTCATTCGGGGAGCAGTACTTC
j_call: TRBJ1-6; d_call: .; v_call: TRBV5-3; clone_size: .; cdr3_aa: CASSSEDSPLHF; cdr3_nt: TGTGCCAGCAGCTCAGAGGATTCACCCCTCCACTTT
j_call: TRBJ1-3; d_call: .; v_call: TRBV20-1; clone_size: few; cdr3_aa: CSVAPVGNTIYF; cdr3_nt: TGCAGCGTGGCACCCGTGGGGAACACCATATATTTT
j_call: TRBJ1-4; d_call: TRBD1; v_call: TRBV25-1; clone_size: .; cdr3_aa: CASRGQANEKLFF; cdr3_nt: TGTGCCAGCAGAGGACAGGCTAATGAAAAACTGTTTTTT
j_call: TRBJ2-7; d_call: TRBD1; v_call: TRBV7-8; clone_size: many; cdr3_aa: CASSRLAPGQGTAGQYF; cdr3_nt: TGTGCCAGCAGCCGCCTGGCCCCCGGACAGGGCACGGCGGGGCAGTACTTC
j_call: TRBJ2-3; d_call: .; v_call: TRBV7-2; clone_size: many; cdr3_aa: CASSASGTDTQYF; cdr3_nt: TGTGCCAGCAGCGCTAGCGGCACAGATACGCAGTATTTT
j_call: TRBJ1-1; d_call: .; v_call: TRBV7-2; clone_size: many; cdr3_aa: CASSPTGRTMNTEAFF; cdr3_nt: TGTGCCAGCAGCCCGACTGGACGGACAATGAACACTGAAGCTTTCTTT
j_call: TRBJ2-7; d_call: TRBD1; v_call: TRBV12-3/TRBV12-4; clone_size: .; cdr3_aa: CASRTGQHREQYF; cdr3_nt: TGTGCCAGCAGAACGGGACAGCATCGCGAGCAGTACTTC
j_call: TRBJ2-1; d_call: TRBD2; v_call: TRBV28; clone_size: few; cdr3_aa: CASSRTSGLWDEQFF; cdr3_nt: TGTGCCAGCAGCCGTACTAGCGGCCTGTGGGATGAGCAGTTCTTC
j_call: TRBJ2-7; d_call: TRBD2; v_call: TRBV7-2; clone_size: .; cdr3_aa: CASSFRMTSGGPPYEQYF; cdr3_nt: TGTGCCAGCAGCTTCCGAATGACCAGCGGGGGGCCGCCCTACGAGCAGTACTTC
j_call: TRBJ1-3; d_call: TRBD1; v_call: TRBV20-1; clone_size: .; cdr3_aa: CSARDLDREGNTIYF; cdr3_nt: TGCAGTGCTAGAGATTTAGACAGGGAGGGAAACACCATATATTTT
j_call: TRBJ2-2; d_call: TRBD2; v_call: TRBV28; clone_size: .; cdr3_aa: CASSLSGLRTGELFF; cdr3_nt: TGTGCCAGCAGTCTTAGCGGGCTGAGGACCGGGGAGCTGTTTTTT
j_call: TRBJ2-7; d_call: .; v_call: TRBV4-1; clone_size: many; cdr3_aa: CASSSRTDRSSYEQYF; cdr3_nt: TGCGCCAGCAGCTCGAGGACAGACAGGAGCTCCTACGAGCAGTACTTC
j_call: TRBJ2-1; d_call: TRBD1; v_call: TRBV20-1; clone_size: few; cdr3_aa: CSARWDRGYNEQFF; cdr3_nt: TGCAGTGCTAGATGGGACAGGGGATACAATGAGCAGTTCTTC
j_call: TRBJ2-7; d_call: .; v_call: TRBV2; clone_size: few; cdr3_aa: CASSPQGSSYEQYF; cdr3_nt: TGTGCCAGCAGTCCCCAGGGGTCCTCCTACGAGCAGTACTTC
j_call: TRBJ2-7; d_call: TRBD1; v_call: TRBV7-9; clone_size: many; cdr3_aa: CASSPTGGHSYEQYF; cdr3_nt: TGTGCCAGCAGCCCGACAGGGGGTCACTCCTACGAGCAGTACTTC
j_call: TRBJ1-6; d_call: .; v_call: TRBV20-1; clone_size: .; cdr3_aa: CSARDHGGPNSPLHF; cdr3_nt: TGCAGTGCTAGAGACCACGGGGGGCCTAATTCACCCCTCCACTTT
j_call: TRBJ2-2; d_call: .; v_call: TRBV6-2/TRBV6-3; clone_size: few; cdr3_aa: CASSSYRAGELFF; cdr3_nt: TGTGCCAGCAGTTCCTACAGGGCCGGGGAGCTGTTTTTT
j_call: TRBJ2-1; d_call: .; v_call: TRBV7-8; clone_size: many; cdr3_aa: CASSLFPAEEAYNEQFF; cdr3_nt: TGTGCCAGCAGCTTATTCCCGGCTGAAGAAGCCTACAATGAGCAGTTCTTC
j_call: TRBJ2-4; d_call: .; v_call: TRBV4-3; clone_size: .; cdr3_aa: CASSQGFLTKNIQYF; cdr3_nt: TGCGCCAGCAGCCAGGGGTTCCTAACCAAAAACATTCAGTACTTC
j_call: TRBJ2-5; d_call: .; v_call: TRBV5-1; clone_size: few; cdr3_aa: CASSLFAGTQETQYF; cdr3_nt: TGCGCCAGCAGCTTGTTTGCTGGCACCCAAGAGACCCAGTACTTC
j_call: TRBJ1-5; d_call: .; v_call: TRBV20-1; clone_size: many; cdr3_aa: CSARVGRGRNQKSQPQHF; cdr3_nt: TGCAGTGCTAGAGTGGGTCGCGGCAGGAACCAAAAGTCTCAGCCCCAGCATTTT
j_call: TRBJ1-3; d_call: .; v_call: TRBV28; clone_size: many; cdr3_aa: CASSTPKTGALRSSGNTIYF; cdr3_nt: TGTGCCAGCAGTACTCCTAAGACGGGGGCCTTAAGGAGTTCTGGAAACACCATATATTTT
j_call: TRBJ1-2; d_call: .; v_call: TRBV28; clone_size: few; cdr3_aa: CASSPVGGSSGYTF; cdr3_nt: TGTGCCAGCAGTCCCGTCGGGGGGTCGAGTGGCTACACCTTC
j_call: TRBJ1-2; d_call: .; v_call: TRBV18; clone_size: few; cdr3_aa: CASSLNELITGYGYTF; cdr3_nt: TGTGCCAGCTCACTCAACGAGCTTATCACCGGATATGGTTACACCTTC
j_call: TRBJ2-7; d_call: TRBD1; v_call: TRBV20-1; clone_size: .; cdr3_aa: CSARADRGREQYF; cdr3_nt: TGCAGTGCTAGAGCTGACAGGGGACGCGAGCAGTACTTC
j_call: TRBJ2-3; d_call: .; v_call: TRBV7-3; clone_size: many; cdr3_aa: CASSQLRPDTQYF; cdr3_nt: TGTGCCAGCAGCCAACTGCGCCCAGATACGCAGTATTTT
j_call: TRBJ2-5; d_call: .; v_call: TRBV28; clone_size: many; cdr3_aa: CASRAGTQQETQYF; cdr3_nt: TGTGCCAGCAGGGCAGGGACACAGCAAGAGACCCAGTACTTC
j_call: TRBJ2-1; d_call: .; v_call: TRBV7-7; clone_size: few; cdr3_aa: CASSLPGAAYNEQFF; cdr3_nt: TGTGCTAGCAGCTTACCGGGCGCAGCCTACAATGAGCAGTTCTTC
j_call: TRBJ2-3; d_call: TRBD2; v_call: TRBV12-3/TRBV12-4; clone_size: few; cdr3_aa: CASSSSGGAPDTQYF; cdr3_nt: TGTGCCAGCAGTTCTAGCGGGGGGGCCCCAGATACGCAGTATTTT
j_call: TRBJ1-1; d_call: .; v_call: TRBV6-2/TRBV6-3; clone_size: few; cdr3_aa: CAHGRNTDTEAFF; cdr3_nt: TGTGCGCACGGTAGGAACACAGACACTGAAGCTTTCTTT
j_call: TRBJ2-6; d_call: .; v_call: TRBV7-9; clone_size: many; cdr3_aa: CASATSGANVLTF; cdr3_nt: TGTGCCAGCGCCACATCTGGGGCCAACGTCCTGACTTTC
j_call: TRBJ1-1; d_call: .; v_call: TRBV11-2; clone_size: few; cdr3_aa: CASSHGGREAFF; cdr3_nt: TGTGCCAGCAGCCATGGGGGGAGAGAAGCTTTCTTT
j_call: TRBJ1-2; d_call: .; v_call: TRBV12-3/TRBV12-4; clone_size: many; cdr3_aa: CASRGSVANYGYTF; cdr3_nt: TGTGCCAGCAGGGGGTCCGTTGCTAACTATGGCTACACCTTC
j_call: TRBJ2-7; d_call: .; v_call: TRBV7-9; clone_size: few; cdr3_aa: CASSHPGRTYEQYF; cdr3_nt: TGTGCCAGCAGTCATCCGGGGCGTACCTACGAGCAGTACTTC
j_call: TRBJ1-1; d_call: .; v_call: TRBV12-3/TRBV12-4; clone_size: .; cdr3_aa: CASSPTQNTEAFF; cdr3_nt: TGTGCCAGCAGCCCTACACAGAACACTGAAGCTTTCTTT
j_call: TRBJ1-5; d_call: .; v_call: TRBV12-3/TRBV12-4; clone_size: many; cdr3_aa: CASRLSGASNQPQHF; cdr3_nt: TGTGCCAGCAGACTCTCAGGGGCGAGCAATCAGCCCCAGCATTTT
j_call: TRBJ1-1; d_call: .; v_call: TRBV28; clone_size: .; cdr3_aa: CASTQPRRDTEAFF; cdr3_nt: TGTGCCAGCACTCAACCCAGGAGGGACACTGAAGCTTTCTTT
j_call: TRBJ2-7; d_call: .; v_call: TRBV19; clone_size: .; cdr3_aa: CASSLDSYYEQYF; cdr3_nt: TGTGCCAGTAGCCTGGACAGTTACTACGAGCAGTACTTC
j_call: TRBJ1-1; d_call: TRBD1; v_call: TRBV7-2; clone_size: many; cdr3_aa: CASSLEGGANTEAFF; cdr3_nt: TGTGCCAGCAGCTTAGAAGGGGGCGCGAACACTGAAGCTTTCTTT
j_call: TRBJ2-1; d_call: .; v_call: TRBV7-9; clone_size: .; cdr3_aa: CASSSIGTYEQFF; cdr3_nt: TGTGCCAGCAGCTCTATAGGGACCTATGAGCAGTTCTTC
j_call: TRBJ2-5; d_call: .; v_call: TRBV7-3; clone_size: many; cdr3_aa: CASSYWDKETQYF; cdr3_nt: TGTGCCAGCAGTTATTGGGATAAAGAGACCCAGTACTTC